This section outlines one T cell receptor (beta chain) sequence together with its context. A Seattle source enrolled patients during active infection and followed them longitudinally. The entry originates in a study of blood T cell repertoires in COVID-19. Looking at the study overall: Sites in the United States, Italy and Spain provided acute and convalescent COVID-19 samples. PBMCs, B-cell-depleted T cells, or T cells provided the cDNA or gDNA that made up the material.

This CDR3 is built from 13 residues. The ends lost 5 bases at V and 9 bases at J; junction bases unmatched: 7. CDR1 and CDR2 from the germline V gene are LNHDA and SQIVND (reference sequence). Per the original data handling: Amplification from reference gene primers served as the basis for estimated nucleated cell counts. Measured with immunoSEQ multiplex PCR; TCRdb has only the in-frame clones, and not every one. The V and J calls and the clone size are those of that table, but D and trimming were determined from the DNA. The table includes 200,000 to 250,000 clones, 81% detected once. This clonotype originated in a woman of 80 years or more with COVID-19, enrolled during active disease. This sequence joins TRBV19 and TRBJ2-1, with 7 bases that match TRBD1. The sequenced material came from peripheral blood. The CDR3 bases are TGTGCCAGTAGTCTGCCTGGGACAGTTGAGCAGTTCTTC. It translates to CASSLPGTVEQFF.